The 13 T cell receptor beta chains below were found in one sample sequenced in a study of technical replicates of blood from several donors. Data came from immunoSEQ multiplex PCR; TCRdb stores just in-frame clones and leaves some out. Of about 98,000 clones in the sample, approximately 94% are singletons; the top ten hold over 0.2%. The source material was T cells isolated from PBMCs. These receptors were collected from a human donor in good health.

The V and J genes are TRBV11-3 and TRBJ1-1, with D possibly TRBD1 on 5 matching bases. Germline CDR1 is SGHNT and CDR2 is YENEEA. The CDR3 is 15 amino acids. V gave up 5 bases and J gave up 1 base, with 14 bases separating them. Here the CDR3 DNA reads TGTGCCAGCAGCACGCCAACAGGAGAGAACACTGAAGCTTTCTTT. Its protein product is CASSTPTGENTEAFF.

The chain uses TRBV7-3 and TRBJ1-1; 9 nucleotides align to TRBD1. The germline V gene encodes CDR1 SGHTA and CDR2 FQGTGA. Trimming removed 6 bases from V and 8 bases from J; junction bases left unmatched: 16. The CDR3 has 16 amino acids. CDR3 protein: CASSLGPGQGDLEAFF. Here the CDR3 DNA reads TGTGCCAGCAGTTTAGGACCGGGACAGGGTGATTTAGAAGCTTTCTTT.

In DNA, the CDR3 is TGTGCCAGCAGCTTAGGTTCGGGAGATACGTTCGTAGAGCAGTACTTC. Translating it yields CASSLGSGDTFVEQYF. The rearrangement joins TRBV7-9 to TRBJ2-7, with D perhaps TRBD2 (6 bases). V was shortened by 1 base and J by 7 bases, with 20 bases between the two germline ends. Per the germline V gene, CDR1 is SEHNR and CDR2 is FQNEAQ (reference sequence). There are 16 residues in the CDR3.

The V gene is TRBV28, the J gene TRBJ2-7; 8 bases map to TRBD1. Germline-derived CDR1 and CDR2 are MDHEN and SYDVKM. The length of the CDR3 is 12 residues. Trimming cost V 9 bases and J 2 bases; bases outside gene matches: 3. CDR3 sequence reads: CASGQGPYEQYF. CDR3 coding DNA: TGTGCCAGTGGACAGGGCCCCTACGAGCAGTACTTC. The full variable domain, with the rest looked up from reference TRBV28 and TRBJ2-7, is DVKVTQSSRYLVKRTGEKVFLECVQDMDHENMFWYRQDPGLGLRLIYFSYDVKMKEKGDIPEGYSVSREKKERFSLILESASTNQTSMYLCASGQGPYEQYFGPGTRLTVT.

The chain uses TRBV18 and TRBJ2-5; TRBD2 aligns across 10 bases. The CDR3 runs to 15 residues. Germline V gene lookup returns CDR1 KGHSH and CDR2 LQKENI. Trimming took 2 bases from V and 4 from J; bases not matched to a gene: 4. The CDR3 here is CASSPVLAGVETQYF. For the CDR3, the DNA is TGTGCCAGCTCACCAGTTCTAGCGGGAGTAGAGACCCAGTACTTC.

The rearrangement uses TRBV7-6 and TRBJ2-7; 10 bases agree with TRBD1. Per germline, CDR1 SGHVS and CDR2 FNYEAQ. The CDR3 loop spans 16 amino acids. V dropped 3 bases and J dropped 2; count of bases not matched to a gene: 7. The CDR3 DNA reads as TGTGCCAGCAGCTTGACAGCCGGGACAGGGGCCTACGAGCAGTACTTC. Amino acid sequence: CASSLTAGTGAYEQYF.

The chain has TRBV7-9 and TRBJ1-3; a weak D match, TRBD1 (6 bases). The length of the CDR3 is 14 residues. The germline V gene encodes CDR1 SEHNR and CDR2 FQNEAQ (reference sequence). Trimming pared 4 bases from V and 2 bases from J, leaving 9 bases between. DNA of the CDR3: TGTGCCAGCAGCTCAGGGGTAGCTGGAAACACCATATATTTT. Its translation is CASSSGVAGNTIYF.

The chain employs TRBV2 and TRBJ1-1; 7 bases map to TRBD1. V shed 7 bases and J 11 bases; nucleotides not matched to a gene: 7. Germline V gene data show CDR1 as SNHLY and CDR2 as FYNNEI. This CDR3 spans 11 amino acids. The CDR3 DNA sequence: TGTGCCAGCAATAAGGGGGCGCGTGCTTTCTTT. Translating gives CASNKGARAFF.

V usage is TRBV29-1 and J usage is TRBJ2-3, with 8 bases aligning to TRBD2. Germline CDR1 and CDR2: SQVTM and ANQGSEA. The ends lost 6 bases at V and 0 bases at J; junction bases unmatched: 23. The CDR3 extends over 20 amino acids. CDR3 DNA: TGCAGCGTCGATCCCCAATATAAGCGGGGGCCCTGTCTTAGCACAGATACGCAGTATTTT. This translates into CSVDPQYKRGPCLSTDTQYF.

The chain has TRBV27 and TRBJ2-7; tentatively, D is TRBD2 (6 bases). Germline V gives CDR1 MNHEY, CDR2 SMNVEV (reference sequence). This CDR3 is built from 14 residues. V was clipped by 2 bases and J by 2 bases, with 10 bases between them. The CDR3 protein is CASSLRGTPYEQYF. The DNA for the CDR3 is TGTGCCAGCAGTTTACGCGGGACCCCCTACGAGCAGTACTTC.

This clone was counted once. This sequence joins TRBV27 and TRBJ2-1; D possibly corresponds to TRBD1 (6 bases). This CDR3 spans 15 amino acids. The germline V and J ends were trimmed by 3 bases and 4 bases, with 13 bases remaining between them. Germline lookup yields CDR1 MNHEY and CDR2 SMNVEV (reference sequence). CDR3 sequence: CASSFGQRVYNEQFF. CDR3 nucleotide sequence: TGTGCCAGCAGTTTCGGACAGAGGGTGTACAATGAGCAGTTCTTC.

The DNA of the CDR3 is TGTGCCAGCAGTTTCCCGGGACAGGATGAAGCTTTCTTT. It is translated as CASSFPGQDEAFF. The J gene is TRBJ1-1, the V gene TRBV6-5; 8 bases agree with TRBD1. This CDR3 has 13 residues. Unmatched junction bases numbered 5, after V lost 4 bases and J lost 7 bases. The V gene's germline CDR1 is MNHEY and CDR2 SVGAGI.

Only a few counts were recorded for this clone. The V gene is TRBV6-6, the J gene TRBJ1-5; 8 nucleotides agree with TRBD1. The germline V gene encodes CDR1 MNHNY and CDR2 SVGAGI (reference sequence). Trimming at V came to 2 bases and at J to 3 bases, leaving 6 bases not matched to a gene. The length of the CDR3 is 16 residues. The CDR3, as DNA: TGTGCCAGCAGTTACCCCGACAGGGGCAACAATCAGCCCCAGCATTTT. It is translated as CASSYPDRGNNQPQHF.